Below, 27 T cell receptor beta chains from the same sample are listed, as sequenced in a study of cytomegalovirus exposure and HLA in healthy donors (dated by TCRdb to the late 2010s). The method behind the library was the immunoSEQ multiplex PCR assay. A mixture of 60 forward primers for TCR Vbeta segments and 13 reverse primers for TCR Jbeta segments was used in the multiplex PCR. The source is immuneACCESS, and TCRdb retained only in-frame sequences with V and J called. Part of the clones is not carried over; for the studies checked, unresolved V genes explain less than half of this, and the remainder is unexplained. The sample includes just under 250,000 clones, with 82% observed a single time. Of the sample, 5% to 6.5% is held by the ten largest clones. The sample consisted of PBMCs. The receptors here all came from a woman between 40 and 55 years old in good health and CMV-seropositive.

A remark on this clone: The identical CDR3 is also encoded by other nucleotide sequences in the sample. J is TRBJ2-2 and V is TRBV5-6; D is possibly TRBD1 (5 bases). This CDR3 is 14 amino acids long. The V end was cut by 1 base, the J end by 2 bases, with 6 bases between. The germline gives CDR1 SGHDT, CDR2 YYEEEE. CDR3 bases: TGTGCCAGCAGCTTGAGGGGAAACACCGGGGAGCTGTTTTTT. It codes for CASSLRGNTGELFF.

The rearrangement joins TRBV4-2 to TRBJ2-1, with 8 nucleotides matching TRBD2. With V trimmed by 6 bases and J by 6 bases, 10 bases remained unmatched. From germline, CDR1 is LGHNA and CDR2 YNFKEQ. CDR3 length: 15 residues. CDR3 region: CASSLGTSQRNEQFF. Written as DNA, the CDR3 is TGTGCCAGCAGTCTTGGGACTAGTCAGCGCAATGAGCAGTTCTTC.

This clone occurred once. The chain combines TRBV10-3 with TRBJ2-1; the match to TRBD2 covers 9 bases. CDR1 and CDR2 from the germline V gene are ENHRY and SYGVKD. The CDR3 is 16 amino acids. V dropped 0 bases and J dropped 4; count of bases not matched to a gene: 4. The CDR3 sequence is CAISESATSGYNEQFF. CDR3 DNA: TGTGCCATCAGTGAGTCTGCGACTAGCGGTTACAATGAGCAGTTCTTC.

This clone was observed a few times. The chain uses TRBV2 and TRBJ2-5; TRBD2 matches at 13 bases. Germline V lookup: CDR1 SNHLY, CDR2 FYNNEI. Trimming took 6 bases from V and 5 from J; bases not matched to a gene: 3. The CDR3 runs 14 residues. This CDR3 is CASRGLAGAETQYF. DNA of the CDR3: TGTGCCAGCAGAGGACTAGCGGGAGCCGAGACCCAGTACTTC.

This clone was counted only a few times. This chain connects TRBV5-1 to TRBJ2-7, with TRBD2 identical over 14 bases. The V gene end was trimmed by 5 bases and the J gene end by 1 base; junction bases not matched to a gene: 8. Per germline, CDR1 SGHRS and CDR2 YFSETQ. The CDR3 covers 17 residues. The CDR3 is CASSTGLAGGLSYEQYF. CDR3 nucleotides: TGCGCCAGCAGTACAGGACTAGCGGGGGGCCTATCCTACGAGCAGTACTTC.

The chain has TRBV4-2 and TRBJ1-2; D is possibly TRBD1 (5 bases). V dropped 3 bases and J dropped 7 bases, with 18 bases sitting between them. The CDR3 contains 15 residues. Germline V gene lookup returns CDR1 LGHNA and CDR2 YNFKEQ. CDR3 protein: CASSQGGNRPAGYTF. The CDR3 DNA is TGTGCCAGCAGCCAGGGGGGGAATCGGCCCGCTGGCTACACCTTC.

The chain combines TRBV30 with TRBJ2-7, with 7 bases that match TRBD2. CDR3 size: 13 residues. Germline assignment: CDR1 GTSNPN and CDR2 SVGIG (reference sequence). Unmatched junction bases numbered 2, after V lost 3 bases and J lost 0 bases. The CDR3 is CAWSREASYEQYF. CDR3 coding DNA: TGTGCCTGGAGCCGGGAGGCCTCCTACGAGCAGTACTTC.

The chain uses TRBV19 and TRBJ1-1, with TRBD1 matching 7 bases. This CDR3 region has 16 residues. Per germline, CDR1 LNHDA and CDR2 SQIVND (reference sequence). V was pared by 7 bases and J by 1 base, with 12 bases of the junction left unmatched. CDR3: CASTEEGATKNTEAFF. In DNA, the CDR3 is TGTGCCAGTACCGAGGAGGGGGCAACAAAGAACACTGAAGCTTTCTTT. Supplemented by reference TRBV19 and TRBJ1-1, the full variable domain reads DGGITQSPKYLFRKEGQNVTLSCEQNLNHDAMYWYRQDPGQGLRLIYYSQIVNDFQKGDIAEGYSVSREKKESFPLTVTSAQKNPTAFYLCASTEEGATKNTEAFFGQGTRLTVV.

CDR3 loop: CASSLGQRGGNEKLFF. CDR3 DNA: TGTGCCAGCAGCTTAGGGCAAAGGGGTGGAAATGAAAAACTGTTTTTT. This sequence joins TRBV7-6 and TRBJ1-4; TRBD1 is a possible D gene (5 bases). Germline CDR1 SGHVS, CDR2 FNYEAQ. This CDR3 has 16 residues. Trimming took 1 base from V and 5 from J, leaving 14 bases between them.

This clone was detected only a few times. The J gene is TRBJ2-7, the V gene TRBV19; D might be TRBD2 (6 bases). The length of the CDR3 is 14 residues. Between the trimmed V and J ends, which lost 2 bases and 4 bases, there was a span of 12 bases. Germline V gene lookup returns CDR1 LNHDA and CDR2 SQIVND (reference sequence). CDR3 in DNA: TGTGCCAGTAGTATAAAGGAGGGGAGGTACGAGCAGTACTTC. This sequence encodes CASSIKEGRYEQYF. The whole variable domain, filled in from reference TRBV19 and TRBJ2-7, reads DGGITQSPKYLFRKEGQNVTLSCEQNLNHDAMYWYRQDPGQGLRLIYYSQIVNDFQKGDIAEGYSVSREKKESFPLTVTSAQKNPTAFYLCASSIKEGRYEQYFGPGTRLTVT.

The chain has TRBV7-2 and TRBJ1-1, with D possibly matching TRBD1 (5 bases). Between the trimmed V and J ends, which lost 5 bases and 2 bases, there was a span of 12 bases. The CDR3 contains 14 residues. Germline V gene lookup returns CDR1 SGHTA and CDR2 FQGNSA. The CDR3 DNA reads as TGTGCCAGCAGCGTAGAGGGGATTAACACTGAAGCTTTCTTT. It is translated as CASSVEGINTEAFF. The whole variable domain, filled in from reference TRBV7-2 and TRBJ1-1, reads GAGVSQSPSNKVTEKGKDVELRCDPISGHTALYWYRQSLGQGLEFLIYFQGNSAPDKSGLPSDRFSAERTGGSVSTLTIQRTQQEDSAVYLCASSVEGINTEAFFGQGTRLTVV.

The rearrangement links TRBV7-9 to TRBJ2-5, with D possibly being TRBD2 (5 bases). CDR1 is SEHNR and CDR2 is FQNEAQ in the germline V gene (reference sequence). V dropped 3 bases and J dropped 2 bases, with 13 bases sitting between them. The CDR3 is 15 residues long. CDR3 bases: TGTGCCAGCAGCTTTAGCGCCGGCTGGCAAGAGACCCAGTACTTC. Translating gives CASSFSAGWQETQYF.

This clone has a single count. The rearrangement uses TRBV7-9 and TRBJ1-1; the match to TRBD1 covers 12 bases. CDR3 length: 16 residues. Trimming cost V 1 base and J 5 bases; bases outside gene matches: 5. Germline values: CDR1 SEHNR, CDR2 FQNEAQ (reference sequence). The CDR3 nucleotides read TGTGCCAGCAGCTTAGGAGGGACAGGGGGCGGGACTGAAGCTTTCTTT. Amino acid sequence: CASSLGGTGGGTEAFF.

The gene calls are TRBV9 and TRBJ1-6; D not resolved. CDR1 is SGDLS and CDR2 is YYNGEE in the germline V gene. Trimming pared 0 bases from V and 6 bases from J, leaving 4 bases between. The CDR3 extends over 13 amino acids. The CDR3 nucleotides read TGTGCCAGCAGCGTAGCGGTTAATTCACCCCTCCACTTT. Amino acid sequence: CASSVAVNSPLHF. The full variable domain, in which reference TRBV9 and TRBJ1-6 provide the parts outside the CDR3, is DSGVTQTPKHLITATGQRVTLRCSPRSGDLSVYWYQQSLDQGLQFLIQYYNGEERAKGNILERFSAQQFPDLHSELNLSSLELGDSALYFCASSVAVNSPLHFGNGTRLTVT.

This clone was observed a few times. The chain links TRBV11-1 to TRBJ2-1; D may be TRBD2 (5 bases). This CDR3 spans 14 amino acids. The V and J ends lost 5 bases and 6 bases respectively, with 14 bases between them. Germline-derived CDR1 and CDR2 are SGHAT and FQDESV (reference sequence). CDR3 DNA sequence: TGTGCCAGCAGCCTACCCGGACGGGGCAATGAGCAGTTCTTC. It is translated as CASSLPGRGNEQFF.

This clone has only a few counts. The J gene is TRBJ2-7, the V gene TRBV1; the D call of TRBD2 is as the table states it, not checked on the DNA. TRBV1 is flagged as a pseudogene. This CDR3 spans 16 amino acids. The DNA of the CDR3 is TGCACCAGCAGCCAACCCCGACTAGCGGGGCACTACGAGCAGTACTTC. The encoded protein is CTSSQPRLAGHYEQYF.

This rearrangement joins TRBV7-6 to TRBJ2-7; weak D call: TRBD2 (6 bases). There are 16 residues in the CDR3. Germline CDR1 and CDR2: SGHVS and FNYEAQ. Between the trimmed V and J ends, which lost 1 base and 4 bases, there was a span of 17 bases. The CDR3 nucleotides are TGTGCCAGCAGCTTAGTACTAGGGGAGGATTTGTACGAGCAGTACTTC. Its translation: CASSLVLGEDLYEQYF.

The table lists this clone with a count of one. V usage is TRBV6-6 and J usage is TRBJ2-7, with 9 bases aligning to TRBD1. V lost 5 bases to trimming and J lost 3 bases; unmatched junction nucleotides: 8. Germline V CDR1 and CDR2: MNHNY, SVGAGI (reference sequence). CDR3 length: 15 residues. CDR3 protein: CASSPTGTGYYEQYF. CDR3 coding DNA: TGTGCCAGCAGTCCTACCGGGACAGGGTACTACGAGCAGTACTTC.

The genes are TRBV30 and TRBJ1-1, with D perhaps matching TRBD1 (5 bases). Germline CDR1 reads GTSNPN; CDR2 reads SVGIG (reference sequence). V was shortened by 4 bases and J by 6 bases, with 18 bases between the two germline ends. The length of the CDR3 is 14 residues. The CDR3 here is CAWTAGGLISEAFF. The CDR3 DNA reads as TGTGCCTGGACGGCGGGGGGTCTAATCTCTGAAGCTTTCTTT.

The chain couples TRBV7-2 to TRBJ2-1; weak D call: TRBD1 (6 bases). The germline V gene encodes CDR1 SGHTA and CDR2 FQGNSA. V was pared by 5 bases and J by 0 bases, with 11 bases between. This CDR3 contains 15 residues. Written as DNA, the CDR3 is TGTGCCAGCAGCGTAACAGGGTACTCCTACAATGAGCAGTTCTTC. Translation gives CASSVTGYSYNEQFF.

The chain employs TRBV19 and TRBJ1-5; a weak D match, TRBD1 (6 bases). CDR1 LNHDA and CDR2 SQIVND come from the germline V gene (reference sequence). The CDR3 extends over 17 amino acids. The germline V and J ends were trimmed by 0 bases and 1 base, with 13 bases remaining between them. The CDR3 region is CASSIEVGALSNQPQHF. DNA of the CDR3: TGTGCCAGTAGTATAGAAGTGGGGGCTTTAAGCAATCAGCCCCAGCATTTT.

CDR3 protein: CASRPTLNTEAFF. CDR3 nucleotide sequence: TGTGCCAGCAGGCCCACTTTGAACACTGAAGCTTTCTTT. The V gene is TRBV6-5, the J gene TRBJ1-1, with unresolved D. The CDR3 has 13 amino acids. CDR1 and CDR2 from the germline V gene are MNHEY and SVGAGI. The V and J ends lost 6 bases and 0 bases respectively, with 8 bases between them.

This rearrangement joins TRBV7-6 to TRBJ1-1; tentative D call: TRBD1 (5 bases). V lost 3 bases and J 6 bases, leaving 11 bases between the germline ends. Germline values: CDR1 SGHVS, CDR2 FNYEAQ. This CDR3 spans 13 amino acids. CDR3 nucleotides: TGTGCCAGCAGCTTGGCAGGGTGGGCTGAAGCTTTCTTT. It yields the protein CASSLAGWAEAFF.

This chain links TRBV30 with TRBJ1-1; D is undetermined. The CDR3 loop spans 13 amino acids. Germline V gene sequence: CDR1 GTSNPN, CDR2 SVGIG (reference sequence). Trimming shortened V by 1 base and J by 1 base, and 7 bases separated the two germline ends. The CDR3 DNA is TGTGCCTGGAGTGGACATTCGAACACTGAAGCTTTCTTT. Its translation is CAWSGHSNTEAFF.

The V gene is TRBV6-1, the J gene TRBJ1-3; no definite D call. This CDR3 has 15 amino acids. Germline assignment: CDR1 MNHNS and CDR2 SASEGT. The V gene lost 6 bases and the J gene lost 0 bases, with 12 bases spanning the gap. The CDR3 reads CASSADTFSGNTIYF. In DNA, the CDR3 is TGTGCCAGCAGCGCCGACACCTTCTCTGGAAACACCATATATTTT.

This chain connects TRBV25-1 to TRBJ1-1; 8 positions match TRBD1. The CDR3 totals 15 residues. The V gene's germline CDR1 is MGHDK and CDR2 SYGVNS. After removal of 5 bases from V and 1 base from J, the junction contained 6 bases not matched to a gene. In nucleotides, the CDR3 is TGTGCCAGCAGTAAACGGGACAGGCCGAACACTGAAGCTTTCTTT. It specifies CASSKRDRPNTEAFF.

This clone was seen more than once but under ten times. The chain recombines TRBV7-2 with TRBJ2-5, with TRBD1 as a possible D gene (6 bases). The CDR3 runs to 13 residues. V was shortened by 2 bases and J by 5 bases, with 9 bases between the two germline ends. Germline V gene lookup returns CDR1 SGHTA and CDR2 FQGNSA. CDR3 sequence reads: CASSLTGWETQYF. The CDR3 nucleotides are TGTGCCAGCAGCTTAACAGGGTGGGAGACCCAGTACTTC.